Below, one T cell receptor beta chain is given with its context. The antigen remains undetermined. This sample was taken from a study of T cell responses to AZD1222 COVID-19 vaccine. Some clones are missing from TCRdb's copy, which holds only in-frame ones; the method was immunoSEQ multiplex PCR. The repertoire holds roughly 130,000 clones, with around 94% as singletons. V gave up 0 bases and J gave up 0 bases, with 12 bases separating them. This CDR3 is 17 amino acids long. The germline CDR1 and CDR2 sequences are SGHAT and FQNNGV. Findings and limits, study-wide: Spike-specific TCR breadth and depth both grew after two AZD1222 doses. Baseline serology detected seropositivity in only six AZD1222 recipients. The sample set comprised mostly white British donors with more females, and clonal diversity was possibly underestimated.

The source is an adult in good health. This rearrangement joins TRBV11-2 to TRBJ2-1; D is unresolved. The sample consisted of peripheral blood, taken on day 0 of AZD1222 vaccination. This chain's CDR3 is CASSLDRFQASYNEQFF. DNA of the CDR3: TGTGCCAGCAGCTTAGATAGGTTCCAGGCCTCCTACAATGAGCAGTTCTTC.